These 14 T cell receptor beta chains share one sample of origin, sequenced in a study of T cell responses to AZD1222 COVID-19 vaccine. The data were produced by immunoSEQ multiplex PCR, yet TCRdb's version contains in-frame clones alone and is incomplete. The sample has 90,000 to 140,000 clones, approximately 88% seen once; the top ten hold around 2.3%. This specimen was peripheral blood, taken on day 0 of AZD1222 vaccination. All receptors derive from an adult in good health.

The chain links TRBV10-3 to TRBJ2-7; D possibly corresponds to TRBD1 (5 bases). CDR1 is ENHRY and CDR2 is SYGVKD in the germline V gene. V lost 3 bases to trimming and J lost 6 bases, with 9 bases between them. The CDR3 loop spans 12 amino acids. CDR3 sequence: CAISEPRGEQYF. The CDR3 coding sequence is TGTGCCATCAGTGAACCTAGGGGCGAGCAGTACTTC.

The CDR3 protein is CSVEERLAGAPEGQYF. As DNA, the CDR3 is TGCAGCGTTGAAGAGCGACTAGCGGGGGCCCCTGAGGGGCAGTATTTT. The rearrangement uses TRBV29-1 and TRBJ2-3; TRBD2 matches 12 bases. The CDR3 length is 16 residues. The junction had 12 bases not matched to a gene; V was cut back by 0 bases and J by 11 bases. Germline CDR1 is SQVTM and CDR2 is ANQGSEA.

The CDR3 protein is CASSWGPHPYEQYF. DNA of the CDR3: TGTGCCAGCAGTTGGGGCCCCCATCCATACGAGCAGTACTTC. The rearrangement joins TRBV6-8 to TRBJ2-7, with D maybe TRBD1 (5 bases). Germline values: CDR1 MNHGY, CDR2 SAAAGT. The germline V and J ends were trimmed by 4 bases and 4 bases, with 14 bases remaining between them. The CDR3 has 14 amino acids.

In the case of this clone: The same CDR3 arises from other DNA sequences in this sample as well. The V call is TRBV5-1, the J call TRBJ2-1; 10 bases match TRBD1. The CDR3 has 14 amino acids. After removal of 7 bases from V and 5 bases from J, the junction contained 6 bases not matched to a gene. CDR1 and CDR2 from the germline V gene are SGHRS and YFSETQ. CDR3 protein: CASSRDRGHNEQFF. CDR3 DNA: TGCGCCAGCTCGAGGGACAGGGGTCACAATGAGCAGTTCTTC.

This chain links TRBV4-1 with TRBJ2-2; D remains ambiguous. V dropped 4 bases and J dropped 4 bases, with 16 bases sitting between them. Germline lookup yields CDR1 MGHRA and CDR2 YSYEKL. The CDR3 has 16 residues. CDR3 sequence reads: CASSPVSASLTGELFF. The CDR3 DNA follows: TGCGCCAGCAGCCCGGTTTCGGCGTCCCTCACCGGGGAGCTGTTTTTT.

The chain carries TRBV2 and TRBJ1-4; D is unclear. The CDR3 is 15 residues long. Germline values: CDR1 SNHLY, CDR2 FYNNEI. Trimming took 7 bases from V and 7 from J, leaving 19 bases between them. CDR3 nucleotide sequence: TGTGCCAGCATCCCTAATCTGGATTTAGGTGAAAAACTGTTTTTT. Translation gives CASIPNLDLGEKLFF.

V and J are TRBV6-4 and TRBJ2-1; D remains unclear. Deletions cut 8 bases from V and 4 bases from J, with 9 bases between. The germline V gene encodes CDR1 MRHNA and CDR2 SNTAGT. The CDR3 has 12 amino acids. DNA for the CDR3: TGTGCCAGCCGGCCTGGGTACAATGAGCAGTTCTTC. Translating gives CASRPGYNEQFF.

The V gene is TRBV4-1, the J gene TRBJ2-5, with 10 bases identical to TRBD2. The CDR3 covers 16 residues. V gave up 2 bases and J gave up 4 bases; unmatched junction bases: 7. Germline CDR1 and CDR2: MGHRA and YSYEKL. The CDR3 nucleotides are TGCGCCAGCAGCCAACCTCCAGCGGGAGGGGCAGAGACCCAGTACTTC. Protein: CASSQPPAGGAETQYF.

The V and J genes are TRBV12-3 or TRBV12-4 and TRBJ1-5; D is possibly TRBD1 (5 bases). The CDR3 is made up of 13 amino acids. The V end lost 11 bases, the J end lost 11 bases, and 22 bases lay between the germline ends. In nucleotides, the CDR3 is TGTGCCGCGGGGCAGGAACTAAGCGGGGCCCAGCATTTT. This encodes CAAGQELSGAQHF.

The CDR3 loop is CASSLEGQPQHF. The CDR3, as DNA: TGTGCCAGCAGTTTAGAGGGCCAGCCCCAGCATTTT. J is TRBJ1-5 and V is TRBV12-3 or TRBV12-4, with no clear D. V was shortened by 1 base and J by 7 bases, with 5 bases between the two germline ends. There are 12 residues in the CDR3.

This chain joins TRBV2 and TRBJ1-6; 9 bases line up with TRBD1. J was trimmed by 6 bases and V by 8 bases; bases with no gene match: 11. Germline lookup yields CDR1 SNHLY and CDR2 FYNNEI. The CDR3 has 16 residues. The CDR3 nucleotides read TGTGCCAGCCGTTCGAGCCAACAGGGGGCTAATTCACCCCTCCACTTT. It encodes CASRSSQQGANSPLHF.

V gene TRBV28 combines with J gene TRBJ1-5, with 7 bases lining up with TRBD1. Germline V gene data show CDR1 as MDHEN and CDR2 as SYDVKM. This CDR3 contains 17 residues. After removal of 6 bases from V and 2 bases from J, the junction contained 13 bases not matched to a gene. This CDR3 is CASRAFARQGGNQPQHF. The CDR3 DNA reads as TGTGCCAGCAGGGCCTTTGCTAGACAGGGCGGCAATCAGCCCCAGCATTTT.

The CDR3 region is CASSFSGFQPQHF. The DNA for the CDR3 is TGTGCCAGCAGCTTTTCAGGGTTCCAGCCCCAGCATTTT. The rearrangement links TRBV5-5 to TRBJ1-5; maybe TRBD1 (5 bases). The germline gives CDR1 SGHKS, CDR2 YYEKEE (reference sequence). The V gene lost 2 bases and the J gene lost 7 bases, with 10 bases spanning the gap. The CDR3 length is 13 residues.

The CDR3 region is CASSEITGIMNTEAFF. DNA for the CDR3: TGTGCCAGCAGTGAAATAACAGGGATCATGAACACTGAAGCTTTCTTT. The chain links TRBV6-1 to TRBJ1-1; tentatively, D is TRBD1 (6 bases). With 2 bases removed from V and 0 bases from J, the gap between germline ends came to 13 bases. The CDR3 loop spans 16 amino acids. Germline values: CDR1 MNHNS, CDR2 SASEGT.